The rows below give T cell receptor beta chains drawn from one sample of a study of T cell responses to AZD1222 COVID-19 vaccine. TCRdb's table, derived via immunoSEQ multiplex PCR, lists solely in-frame clones and lacks some. The repertoire consists of some 100,000 clones, with approximately 90% occurring once and the leading ten covering roughly 4.7%. This specimen consisted of peripheral blood, obtained on day 0 of AZD1222 vaccination. These receptors came from an adult in good health. Both conserved end residues are part of each CDR3. The order of the fields is V gene, D gene, clone size, J gene, CDR3 length, CDR3 protein, CDR3 DNA. The D gene is left open where the match is weak. Expanded clones get a size class; other rows say once, few or many, or leave the size out.

v_gene: TRBV19
d_gene: TRBD1
abundance: NA
j_gene: TRBJ1-2
len: 15
CDR3aa: CASSAGTGANYGYTF
CDR3nt: TGTGCCAGTAGTGCCGGGACAGGGGCTAACTATGGCTACACCTTC

v_gene: TRBV11-2
d_gene: NA
abundance: NA
j_gene: TRBJ2-7
len: 14
CDR3aa: CASSLFSVNYEQYF
CDR3nt: TGTGCCAGCAGCTTATTCTCTGTTAACTACGAGCAGTACTTC

v_gene: TRBV29-1
d_gene: TRBD1
abundance: few
j_gene: TRBJ1-6
len: 13
CDR3aa: CSVGETGTSPLHF
CDR3nt: TGCAGCGTCGGGGAGACAGGGACTTCACCCCTCCACTTT

v_gene: TRBV6-5
d_gene: NA
abundance: NA
j_gene: TRBJ2-7
len: 12
CDR3aa: CASRHTDYEQYF
CDR3nt: TGTGCCAGCAGGCACACAGACTACGAGCAGTACTTC

v_gene: TRBV16
d_gene: NA
abundance: once
j_gene: TRBJ2-3
len: 15
CDR3aa: CASSQSTSSTDTQYF
CDR3nt: TGTGCCAGCAGCCAATCCACGTCAAGCACAGATACGCAGTATTTT

v_gene: TRBV2
d_gene: TRBD1
abundance: NA
j_gene: TRBJ2-5
len: 15
CDR3aa: CASSMRTGGWETQYF
CDR3nt: TGTGCCAGCAGTATGAGGACAGGGGGTTGGGAGACCCAGTACTTC

v_gene: TRBV19
d_gene: TRBD1
abundance: NA
j_gene: TRBJ1-6
len: 15
CDR3aa: CASTGGARYNSPLHF
CDR3nt: TGTGCCAGTACAGGGGGGGCGAGGTATAATTCACCCCTCCACTTT

v_gene: TRBV5-6
d_gene: NA
abundance: few
j_gene: TRBJ1-2
len: 13
CDR3aa: CASSPTPNYGYTF
CDR3nt: TGTGCCAGCAGCCCCACACCTAACTATGGCTACACCTTC

v_gene: TRBV11-3
d_gene: NA
abundance: NA
j_gene: TRBJ1-1
len: 13
CDR3aa: CASSLKGRAEAFF
CDR3nt: TGTGCCAGCAGCTTAAAAGGGCGAGCTGAAGCTTTCTTT

v_gene: TRBV10-3
d_gene: NA
abundance: NA
j_gene: TRBJ1-1
len: 13
CDR3aa: CAISESYDTEAFF
CDR3nt: TGTGCCATCAGTGAGTCGTACGACACTGAAGCTTTCTTT

v_gene: TRBV7-2
d_gene: NA
abundance: NA
j_gene: TRBJ1-3
len: 17
CDR3aa: CASSLLMATAAGNTIYF
CDR3nt: TGTGCCAGCAGCTTATTAATGGCTACCGCCGCTGGAAACACCATATATTTT

v_gene: TRBV10-3
d_gene: TRBD1
abundance: NA
j_gene: TRBJ2-1
len: 15
CDR3aa: CAISPDRAPHNEQFF
CDR3nt: TGTGCCATCAGCCCCGACAGGGCACCCCACAATGAGCAGTTCTTC

v_gene: TRBV12-3/TRBV12-4
d_gene: NA
abundance: once
j_gene: TRBJ1-2
len: 11
CDR3aa: CATPGIGPHTF
CDR3nt: TGTGCCACACCAGGGATAGGGCCCCACACCTTC

v_gene: TRBV4-2
d_gene: NA
abundance: NA
j_gene: TRBJ2-7
len: 16
CDR3aa: CASSQDGSGEYYEQYF
CDR3nt: TGTGCCAGCAGCCAAGATGGATCGGGGGAATACTACGAGCAGTACTTC

v_gene: TRBV18
d_gene: NA
abundance: NA
j_gene: TRBJ1-5
len: 15
CDR3aa: CASSHGTAGNQPQHF
CDR3nt: TGTGCCAGCTCTCACGGGACGGCGGGGAATCAGCCCCAGCATTTT

v_gene: TRBV5-1
d_gene: TRBD1
abundance: NA
j_gene: TRBJ2-1
len: 12
CDR3aa: CASSAQGNEQFF
CDR3nt: TGCGCCAGCAGCGCACAGGGGAATGAGCAGTTCTTC

v_gene: TRBV24-1
d_gene: NA
abundance: NA
j_gene: TRBJ1-5
len: 14
CDR3aa: CATSDSQVGQPQHF
CDR3nt: TGTGCCACCAGTGATTCACAGGTCGGTCAGCCCCAGCATTTT

v_gene: TRBV29-1
d_gene: NA
abundance: NA
j_gene: TRBJ1-1
len: 11
CDR3aa: CSVVSFTEAFF
CDR3nt: TGCAGCGTTGTCTCCTTCACTGAAGCTTTCTTT

v_gene: TRBV30
d_gene: NA
abundance: NA
j_gene: TRBJ1-2
len: 14
CDR3aa: CAWSFESLTYGYTF
CDR3nt: TGTGCCTGGAGTTTTGAGTCGCTGACCTATGGCTACACCTTC

v_gene: TRBV5-4
d_gene: NA
abundance: NA
j_gene: TRBJ1-1
len: 13
CDR3aa: CASSPPSGTEAFF
CDR3nt: TGTGCCAGCAGCCCCCCAAGTGGCACTGAAGCTTTCTTT

v_gene: TRBV7-8
d_gene: NA
abundance: NA
j_gene: TRBJ2-2
len: 16
CDR3aa: CASSLGRGSNTGELFF
CDR3nt: TGTGCCAGCAGCTTAGGCCGGGGATCGAACACCGGGGAGCTGTTTTTT

v_gene: TRBV19
d_gene: NA
abundance: NA
j_gene: TRBJ2-2
len: 14
CDR3aa: CASRRQGETGELFF
CDR3nt: TGTGCCAGTAGGAGGCAGGGTGAGACCGGGGAGCTGTTTTTT

v_gene: TRBV6-2/TRBV6-3
d_gene: NA
abundance: NA
j_gene: TRBJ1-2
len: 12
CDR3aa: CASSYGVEGYTF
CDR3nt: TGTGCCAGCAGTTATGGGGTCGAAGGCTACACCTTC

v_gene: TRBV7-2
d_gene: TRBD1
abundance: NA
j_gene: TRBJ2-1
len: 16
CDR3aa: CASSFRTGRSYNEQFF
CDR3nt: TGTGCCAGCAGCTTCAGGACAGGACGTTCCTACAATGAGCAGTTCTTC

v_gene: TRBV18
d_gene: TRBD1
abundance: NA
j_gene: TRBJ1-2
len: 14
CDR3aa: CASSLGQGSNGYTF
CDR3nt: TGTGCCAGCTCCCTGGGACAGGGGAGTAATGGCTACACCTTC

v_gene: TRBV18
d_gene: TRBD2
abundance: NA
j_gene: TRBJ2-1
len: 17
CDR3aa: CASSPRDPSGGYNEQFF
CDR3nt: TGTGCCAGCTCACCGAGGGACCCTAGCGGGGGTTACAATGAGCAGTTCTTC